This TCR beta chain was sequenced during a study of shared clonotypes between healthy human individuals. The V gene's germline CDR1 is MDHEN and CDR2 SYDVKM. There are 14 residues in the CDR3. V lost 2 bases and J 7 bases, leaving 9 bases between the germline ends. Some clones are missing from TCRdb's copy, which holds only in-frame ones; the method was immunoSEQ multiplex PCR. Of 2 million to 2.5 million clones listed, around 95% are singletons. The clonotype was recovered from a man aged 18 to 30 in good health. The sample was naive CD4+ T cells sorted from blood. Subset of the sample: CD45RA+ positively selected. The chain joins TRBV28 to TRBJ1-6; weak D call: TRBD1 (5 bases). CDR3 DNA sequence: TGTGCCAGCAGTTTAACAGGTGGGAATTCACCCCTCCACTTT. Translated: CASSLTGGNSPLHF.